A selection of T cell receptor beta chains follows, all from one sample in a study of Ad26.COV2.S vaccination and SARS-CoV-2 variants. Produced via immunoSEQ multiplex PCR; TCRdb's table is partial and in-frame only. The table lists about 410,000 clones, about nine tenths of them singletons. The sequencing used peripheral blood, collected in a trial of Ad26.COV2.S vaccine versus placebo. These receptors all stem from a person between 18 and 59 years old who received the Ad26.COV2.S COVID-19 vaccine or a placebo. Each CDR3 is given with its conserved first and last residue. Fields, in order: clone size, V gene, D gene, J gene, CDR3 length, CDR3 protein, CDR3 DNA. A D gene is named only where the DNA matches it firmly. The listing skips clone size in some rows; elsewhere it reads once, few, many or a size class.

once	TRBV11-2	NA	TRBJ2-2	16	CASSSTGLDFTGELFF	TGTGCCAGCAGCTCAACAGGGTTAGATTTCACCGGGGAGCTGTTTTTT
few	TRBV5-1	NA	TRBJ1-3	13	CASSLDVGNTIYF	TGCGCCAGCAGCTTGGATGTCGGAAACACCATATATTTT
NA	TRBV6-6	NA	TRBJ1-2	15	CASSYGGGANYGYTF	TGTGCCAGCAGTTACGGCGGGGGAGCTAACTATGGCTACACCTTC
NA	TRBV19	NA	TRBJ2-3	14	CASRDSSGTDTQYF	TGTGCCAGTAGGGATAGCTCTGGCACAGATACGCAGTATTTT
NA	TRBV7-9	TRBD1	TRBJ2-5	17	CASSLGSGGTGQETQYF	TGTGCCAGCAGCTTAGGGAGTGGGGGGACAGGACAAGAGACCCAGTACTTC
NA	TRBV28	NA	TRBJ2-6	15	CASSLRTALPNVLTF	TGTGCCAGCAGCCTACGGACAGCGCTTCCCAACGTCCTGACTTTC
once	TRBV2	NA	TRBJ2-7	12	CASEGDSYEQYF	TGTGCCAGCGAGGGGGACTCCTACGAGCAGTACTTC
NA	TRBV30	NA	TRBJ1-1	13	CAWSVSGFTEAFF	TGTGCCTGGAGTGTAAGTGGGTTCACTGAAGCTTTCTTT
once	TRBV19	TRBD1	TRBJ1-2	15	CASSSPGQGTYGYTF	TGTGCCAGTAGCTCCCCGGGACAGGGGACCTATGGCTACACCTTC
NA	TRBV5-5	NA	TRBJ1-6	13	CASSPTPNSPLHF	TGTGCCAGCAGCCCTACCCCGAATTCACCCCTCCACTTT
NA	TRBV30	NA	TRBJ1-5	15	CAWSFRTGVGQPQHF	TGTGCCTGGAGTTTTCGGACGGGAGTAGGGCAGCCCCAGCATTTT
NA	TRBV2	NA	TRBJ1-1	12	CASDITNTEAFF	TGTGCCAGCGACATTACCAACACTGAAGCTTTCTTT
NA	TRBV2	TRBD1	TRBJ1-5	14	CASSGDRVNQPQHF	TGTGCCAGCAGTGGGGACAGGGTCAATCAGCCCCAGCATTTT
NA	TRBV30	NA	TRBJ1-1	13	CAWSMQTNTEAFF	TGTGCCTGGAGTATGCAGACGAACACTGAAGCTTTCTTT
NA	TRBV5-1	NA	TRBJ2-7	16	CASSLAQGSPNYEQYF	TGCGCCAGCAGCTTGGCACAGGGTTCCCCCAACTACGAGCAGTACTTC
NA	TRBV30	NA	TRBJ1-6	16	CAWSVDPGTPNSPLHF	TGTGCCTGGAGTGTAGACCCAGGAACACCGAATTCACCCCTCCACTTT